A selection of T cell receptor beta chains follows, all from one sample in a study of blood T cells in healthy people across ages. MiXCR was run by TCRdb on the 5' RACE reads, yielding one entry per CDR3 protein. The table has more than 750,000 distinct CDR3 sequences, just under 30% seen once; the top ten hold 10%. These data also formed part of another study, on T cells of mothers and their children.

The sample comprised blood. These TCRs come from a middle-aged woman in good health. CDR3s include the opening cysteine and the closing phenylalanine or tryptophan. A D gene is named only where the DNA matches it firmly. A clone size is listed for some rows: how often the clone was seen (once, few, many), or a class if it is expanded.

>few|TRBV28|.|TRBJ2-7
CASRPFTLDSSYEQYF
TGTGCCAGCAGACCATTCACCTTGGACAGCTCCTACGAGCAGTACTTC
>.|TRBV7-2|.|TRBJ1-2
CASSLARQGSGYTF
TGTGCCAGCAGCTTAGCGCGGCAGGGCTCCGGCTACACCTTC
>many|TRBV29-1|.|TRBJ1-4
CSVGSSREKLFF
TGCAGCGTCGGGTCTTCAAGGGAAAAACTGTTTTTT
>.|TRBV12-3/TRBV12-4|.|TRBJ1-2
CASSLEFGGYYGYTF
TGTGCCAGCAGTTTAGAGTTTGGGGGGTACTATGGCTACACCTTC
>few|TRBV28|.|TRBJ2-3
CASKSLSSTDTQYF
TGTGCCAGCAAAAGCCTCTCTAGCACAGATACGCAGTATTTT
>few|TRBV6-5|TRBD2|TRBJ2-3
CASSYTGLAGEDTQYF
TGTGCCAGCAGTTACACGGGACTAGCGGGGGAGGATACGCAGTATTTT
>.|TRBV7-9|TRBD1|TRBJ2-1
CASSLGDRAHNEQFF
TGTGCCAGCAGCTTAGGGGACAGGGCCCACAATGAGCAGTTCTTC
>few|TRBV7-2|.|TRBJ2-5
CASSLGVFQETQYF
TGTGCCAGCAGCTTGGGGGTTTTCCAAGAGACCCAGTACTTC
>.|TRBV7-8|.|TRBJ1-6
CASSFVGGSNNSPLHF
TGTGCCAGCAGCTTTGTAGGTGGATCGAATAATTCACCCCTCCACTTT
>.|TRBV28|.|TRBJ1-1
CASSFSSTAEAFF
TGTGCCAGCAGTTTCTCCTCGACGGCCGAAGCTTTCTTT
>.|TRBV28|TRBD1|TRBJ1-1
CASREGTGGMNTEAFF
TGTGCCAGCAGAGAAGGGACAGGGGGAATGAACACTGAAGCTTTCTTT
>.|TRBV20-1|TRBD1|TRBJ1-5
CSALQGASNQPQHF
TGCAGTGCTCTACAGGGGGCTAGCAATCAGCCCCAGCATTTT